The T cell receptor (beta chain) under discussion was sequenced for a study of blood T cells in healthy people across ages. About the research overall: Capture by template switching was about one barcoded beta molecule per two T cells.

General study results and limits: Diversity figures based on one million T cells were deemed too low.

This clonotype was recorded a few times. The target antigen is unknown. Researchers report isolating at least 6 million PBMCs per sample. For the second PCR, which ran for roughly 6 to 11 cycles, a sample-barcoded 5' primer and a J-beta primer mix were used. The yield of each sample was at least 2.5 million CDR3-containing paired-end reads. TCRdb called the 5' RACE reads again in MiXCR, with one record for every CDR3 protein. The data hold fewer than 2,000,000 distinct CDR3 sequences, with about two fifths observed a single time. Sequencing input: blood. This receptor was identified in a human donor in good health.

Here the CDR3 reads CASGPRGRPLEQYF. CDR3 coding DNA: TGTGCCAGCGGACCCCGCGGCAGACCACTCGAGCAGTACTTC. This sequence joins TRBV12-3 or TRBV12-4 and TRBJ2-5; D call uncertain. The J call could be wrong; TRBJ2-7 is a better fit for the DNA end. The CDR3 runs 14 residues.